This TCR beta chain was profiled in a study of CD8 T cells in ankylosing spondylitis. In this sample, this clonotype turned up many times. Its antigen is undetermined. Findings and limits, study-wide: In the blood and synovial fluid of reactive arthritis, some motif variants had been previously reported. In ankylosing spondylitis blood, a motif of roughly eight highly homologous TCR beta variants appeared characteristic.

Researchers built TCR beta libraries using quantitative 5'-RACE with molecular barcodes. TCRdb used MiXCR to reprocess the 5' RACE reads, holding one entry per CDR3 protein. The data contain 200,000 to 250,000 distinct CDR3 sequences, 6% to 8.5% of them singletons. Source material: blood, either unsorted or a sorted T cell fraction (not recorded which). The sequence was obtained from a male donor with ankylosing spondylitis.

The CDR3 sequence: CASSQDLEALNTEAFF. The CDR3 DNA reads as TGCGCCAGCAGCCAAGATTTGGAGGCTTTGAACACTGAAGCTTTCTTT. This chain joins TRBV4-3 and TRBJ1-1, with D hard to call. The ends were cut back, 0 bases at V and 0 bases at J, with 11 bases in the middle. Germline CDR1 reads LGHNA; CDR2 reads YSLEER. The CDR3 sequence is 16 residues long.